This T cell receptor (beta chain) was profiled in a study of a mutant IDH1 vaccine in newly diagnosed glioma. Whole-study context: Patients received eight vaccinations in weeks 1, 3, 5, 7, 11, 15, 19, 23. Investigators started vaccination 4-6 weeks after radiotherapy alone, or with temozolomide cycles. Radiotherapy, temozolomide, or both had been given previously, and both were given to most. The study, taken as a whole, reports: Across multiple MHC alleles, around 92% of patients had vaccine-induced responses.

Time point meaning: week 5, during vaccination. One vaccine dose held 300 ug of mutant IDH1 20-mer peptide and came with topical imiquimod. On this clone itself: No antigen is known for it.

Produced via immunoSEQ multiplex PCR; TCRdb's table is partial and in-frame only. Of roughly 34,000 clones in the sample, roughly three fifths were seen once. The V end was cut by 4 bases, the J end by 1 base, with 10 bases between. Germline V lookup: CDR1 LGHNA, CDR2 YSLEER. The CDR3 has 15 amino acids. This sample comprised PBMCs, obtained from a glioma patient whose treatment included an IDH1 peptide vaccine. The J gene is TRBJ2-2, the V gene TRBV4-3, with a possible D match to TRBD2 (6 bases). The clonotype was recovered from a woman between 18 and 30 years old with glioma. This chain's CDR3 is CASSLGTVNTGELFF. As DNA, the CDR3 is TGCGCCAGCAGCCTCGGGACTGTGAACACCGGGGAGCTGTTTTTT.